This T cell receptor (beta chain) was retrieved from a study of T cells in Graves' hyperthyroidism and ophthalmopathy. On the study more broadly: Blood was drawn when the patient was first diagnosed and still untreated.

With 0 bases removed from V and 4 bases from J, the gap between germline ends came to 10 bases. The CDR3 spans 15 residues. Germline CDR1 MNHEY, CDR2 SVGAGI. A few counts support this clonotype. A lack of ophthalmopathy progression within 18 months defined stable Graves' hyperthyroidism. For the diagnoses, clinical symptoms, serum thyroxine and TRAb, thyroid ultrasound and orbital computed tomography were used. Using around 10 ml of fresh peripheral blood, PBMCs were prepared. TCR beta CDR3 sequences were amplified from RNA transcripts. The HTBI primer set served for first-round RT-PCR of the TCR CDR3. Each CDR3 protein gets one entry after TCRdb re-called the multiplex PCR reads with MiXCR. Seen here are about 690,000 distinct CDR3 sequences, approximately 15% observed once, and the top ten hold around 16%.

This chain uses TRBV6-5 with TRBJ1-3; a possible D gene is TRBD1 (6 bases). What was sequenced was blood. The TCR originated in a man between 45 and 60 years old with Graves' hyperthyroidism. For the CDR3, the DNA is TGTGCCAGCAGTTACTCGGGAGGGACAGGAAACACCATATATTTT. Translated: CASSYSGGTGNTIYF.